This passage covers 9 T cell receptor beta chains from one sample sequenced in a study of PD-1 blockade in classical Hodgkin lymphoma (TCRdb year 2020). The intended sense of this specimen's time point label: cycle 2 day 1 (C2D1) of nivolumab. Every trial patient had relapsed following autologous stem cell transplantation, and prior brentuximab vedotin exposure was what differed among cohorts A, B and C. The library was obtained by the immunoSEQ multiplex PCR assay. TCRdb provides this immuneACCESS table in a form limited to in-frame rearrangements. Some clones are lacking; in checked studies, under half of them reflect an unresolved V gene, and why the rest are absent is not known. Within this sample are over 25,000 clones, with almost 85% of them counted one time only. The leading ten clones occupy 11% of the sample. The source material was peripheral blood mononuclear cells (PBMCs), sampled before the second cycle of nivolumab. The receptors stem from a human donor with classical Hodgkin lymphoma.

This chain links TRBV4-1 with TRBJ2-1; perhaps TRBD2 as D (5 bases). Germline loops: CDR1 MGHRA, CDR2 YSYEKL. The V end was cut by 1 base, the J end by 6 bases, with 10 bases between. The CDR3 runs to 14 residues. The CDR3 bases are TGCGCCAGCAGCCAAGGACTACTACGCAATGAGCAGTTCTTC. Translated, it gives CASSQGLLRNEQFF.

The rearrangement joins TRBV4-1 to TRBJ1-5; the match to TRBD1 covers 8 bases. The CDR3 sequence is 14 residues long. V was clipped by 3 bases and J by 3 bases; unmatched bases: 1. Per the germline V gene, CDR1 is MGHRA and CDR2 is YSYEKL. CDR3 residues: CASSQTGDNQPQHF. In nucleotides, the CDR3 is TGCGCCAGCAGCCAGACAGGGGACAATCAGCCCCAGCATTTT.

The chain couples TRBV11-2 to TRBJ2-7; 8 nucleotides line up with TRBD1. Germline assignment: CDR1 SGHAT and CDR2 FQNNGV. V lost 0 bases, J lost 4 bases, and 11 bases stayed unmatched. The CDR3 extends over 17 amino acids. The CDR3 DNA sequence: TGTGCCAGCAGCTTAGAGGGGCCAGGGACAGGTCTTTACGAGCAGTACTTC. Protein: CASSLEGPGTGLYEQYF.

The V gene is TRBV28, the J gene TRBJ1-2; D uncertain. The CDR3 sequence is 11 residues long. CDR1 and CDR2 (germline): MDHEN, SYDVKM. V dropped 7 bases and J dropped 2 bases, with 5 bases sitting between them. The CDR3 spells CASNGNYGYTF. In nucleotides, the CDR3 is TGTGCCAGCAACGGAAACTATGGCTACACCTTC.

This clone has just a few counts. This chain connects TRBV7-2 to TRBJ1-5, with no clear D. V dropped 3 bases and J dropped 0 bases, with 9 bases sitting between them. Germline loops: CDR1 SGHTA, CDR2 FQGNSA. The CDR3 covers 15 residues. The DNA for the CDR3 is TGTGCCAGCAGCTTTTCTCAGACTAGCAATCAGCCCCAGCATTTT. This gives the protein CASSFSQTSNQPQHF.

This sequence joins TRBV10-3 and TRBJ1-1, with 7 bases aligning to TRBD1. Germline V lookup: CDR1 ENHRY, CDR2 SYGVKD. The CDR3 consists of 13 residues. After removal of 6 bases from V and 3 bases from J, the junction contained 4 bases not matched to a gene. The CDR3 nucleotides are TGTGCCATCAGGAACAGGGGAGACACTGAAGCTTTCTTT. This translates into CAIRNRGDTEAFF.

The chain employs TRBV11-2 and TRBJ1-5; the match to TRBD1 covers 9 bases. Germline CDR1 reads SGHAT; CDR2 reads FQNNGV. There are 16 residues in the CDR3. The J segment lost 1 base and the V segment lost 5 bases, leaving 6 bases of the junction unmatched. CDR3 DNA: TGTGCCAGCAGCCCCGGGACAGGGCGAAGCAATCAGCCCCAGCATTTT. It is translated as CASSPGTGRSNQPQHF. The full variable domain, with the rest looked up from reference TRBV11-2 and TRBJ1-5, is EAGVAQSPRYKIIEKRQSVAFWCNPISGHATLYWYQQILGQGPKLLIQFQNNGVVDDSQLPKDRFSAERLKGVDSTLKIQPAKLEDSAVYLCASSPGTGRSNQPQHFGDGTRLSIL.

The V and J genes are TRBV14 and TRBJ1-1; weak D call: TRBD1 (5 bases). The CDR3 is 13 residues long. The V gene lost 4 bases and the J gene lost 6 bases, with 12 bases spanning the gap. Germline CDR1 is SGHDN and CDR2 is FVKESK. In nucleotides, the CDR3 is TGTGCCAGCAGCCTGGGTAAGGGGTCTGAAGCTTTCTTT. This codes for CASSLGKGSEAFF.

Details on this clone: This CDR3 is also generated by other DNA sequences in the sample. The rearrangement uses TRBV2 and TRBJ1-5; TRBD1 might be the D (5 bases). The CDR3 length is 12 residues. Germline V gives CDR1 SNHLY, CDR2 FYNNEI. The V gene lost 9 bases and the J gene lost 2 bases, with 8 bases spanning the gap. CDR3 residues: CARGVGNQPQHF. In nucleotides, the CDR3 is TGTGCCAGGGGGGTAGGCAATCAGCCCCAGCATTTT.